What follows are 21 T cell receptor beta chains derived from one specimen sequenced in a study of cytomegalovirus exposure and HLA in healthy donors. Libraries were prepared by immunoSEQ multiplex PCR; TCRdb keeps only in-frame clonotypes and omits some of them. The sample has around 190,000 clones; around 86% are singletons. Sequences were obtained from PBMCs. All receptors derive from a young man in good health and CMV-seropositive.

The chain combines TRBV7-2 with TRBJ2-5; D is undetermined. The V and J ends lost 5 bases and 9 bases respectively, with 13 bases between them. The CDR3 runs 12 residues. From germline, CDR1 is SGHTA and CDR2 FQGNSA. The CDR3 loop is CASSRPLGSQYF. The CDR3, as DNA: TGTGCCAGCAGCCGCCCCCTGGGGTCCCAGTACTTC.

The CDR3 sequence: CASSLGLQGSGTEAFF. The CDR3 DNA follows: TGCGCCAGCAGCTTGGGTTTACAGGGCTCAGGTACTGAAGCTTTCTTT. The chain links TRBV5-1 to TRBJ1-1; maybe TRBD1 (6 bases). Per germline, CDR1 SGHRS and CDR2 YFSETQ. The CDR3 contains 16 residues. V shed 0 bases and J shed 5 bases, with 17 bases lying between them. Together with reference TRBV5-1 and TRBJ1-1, the CDR3 gives the full variable domain: KAGVTQTPRYLIKTRGQQVTLSCSPISGHRSVSWYQQTPGQGLQFLFEYFSETQRNKGNFPGRFSGRQFSNSRSEMNVSTLELGDSALYLCASSLGLQGSGTEAFFGQGTRLTVV.

The J gene is TRBJ1-1, the V gene TRBV6-5; TRBD1 is a possible D gene (6 bases). The germline V and J ends were trimmed by 5 bases and 0 bases, with 13 bases remaining between them. This CDR3 spans 15 amino acids. The germline V gene has CDR1 MNHEY and CDR2 SVGAGI. CDR3: CASSPDRAMNTEAFF. CDR3 in DNA: TGTGCCAGCAGTCCGGACAGAGCCATGAACACTGAAGCTTTCTTT.

The V gene is TRBV6-1, the J gene TRBJ1-3, with D uncertain. Germline loops: CDR1 MNHNS, CDR2 SASEGT. This CDR3 comprises 12 residues. The ends were cut back, 10 bases at V and 7 bases at J, with 14 bases in the middle. CDR3 nucleotides: TGTGCCACCAACGGCGGCTGGAACACCATATATTTT. Amino acids: CATNGGWNTIYF.

This chain links TRBV27 with TRBJ2-3; 7 positions agree with TRBD1. With 8 bases clipped from V and 2 bases from J, the junction kept 10 bases outside the gene matches. CDR3 length: 15 amino acids. In germline, CDR1 is MNHEY, CDR2 SMNVEV (reference sequence). CDR3 coding DNA: TGTGCCAGCGGGGCCCGGGACAGAATCACAGATACGCAGTATTTT. It yields the protein CASGARDRITDTQYF.

This clone was seen a handful of times. V gene TRBV19 combines with J gene TRBJ1-5; D is ambiguous. The germline CDR1 and CDR2 sequences are LNHDA and SQIVND (reference sequence). The CDR3 length is 14 residues. With 1 base removed from V and 2 bases from J, the gap between germline ends came to 6 bases. CDR3 in amino acids: CASSIGHGNQPQHF. CDR3 nucleotides: TGTGCCAGTAGTATAGGGCATGGCAATCAGCCCCAGCATTTT.

The V call is TRBV10-3, the J call TRBJ1-2, with D tentatively TRBD1 (5 bases). Trimming removed 0 bases at V and 8 bases at J, with 22 bases between. The germline gives CDR1 ENHRY, CDR2 SYGVKD. The CDR3 runs to 17 residues. As DNA, the CDR3 is TGTGCCATCAGTGAGTCGAGAGGTACTTCCAGGGATCTCGGCTACACCTTC. Protein sequence: CAISESRGTSRDLGYTF.

The chain links TRBV7-9 to TRBJ2-3; D is possibly TRBD1 (6 bases). With 3 bases removed from V and 1 base from J, the gap between germline ends came to 11 bases. The CDR3 is 15 residues long. Germline V CDR1 and CDR2: SEHNR, FQNEAQ (reference sequence). The CDR3 nucleotides are TGTGCCAGCAGCTTGGCAGGGGTACGCACAGATACGCAGTATTTT. Translation: CASSLAGVRTDTQYF.

The chain recombines TRBV10-2 with TRBJ2-3, with TRBD2 matching over 11 bases. The CDR3 spans 14 residues. Germline V gene lookup returns CDR1 WSHSY and CDR2 SAAADI. With 4 bases clipped from V and 6 bases from J, the junction kept 3 bases outside the gene matches. The CDR3 nucleotides are TGCGCCAGCAGTGGACTAGCGGGATTGGATACGCAGTATTTT. Its translation: CASSGLAGLDTQYF.

This chain joins TRBV9 and TRBJ1-4; 7 nucleotides align to TRBD1. Germline loops: CDR1 SGDLS, CDR2 YYNGEE. The CDR3 has 15 residues. Trimming at V came to 4 bases and at J to 1 base, leaving 4 bases not matched to a gene. CDR3 sequence (DNA): TGTGCCAGCAGCCCACGACAGGGAACTAATGAAAAACTGTTTTTT. Its protein product is CASSPRQGTNEKLFF.

V and J are TRBV19 and TRBJ2-2, with 7 bases identical to TRBD1. The trim removed 9 bases at V and 5 bases at J, leaving 12 bases unmatched. Germline lookup yields CDR1 LNHDA and CDR2 SQIVND (reference sequence). The CDR3 consists of 15 residues. The CDR3: CASNNRGVGTGELFF. The DNA for the CDR3 is TGTGCCAGCAATAACAGGGGAGTAGGGACCGGGGAGCTGTTTTTT.

The V gene is TRBV13, the J gene TRBJ2-2, with D perhaps given as TRBD1 or TRBD2 (5 bases each). With 2 bases removed from V and 7 bases from J, the gap between germline ends came to 14 bases. The germline CDR1 and CDR2 sequences are PRHDT and FYEKMQ (reference sequence). The CDR3 loop spans 15 amino acids. CDR3 nucleotides: TGTGCCAGCAGCTTAATTTCCAGGGACGGCGGGGAGCTGTTTTTT. It is translated as CASSLISRDGGELFF.

The chain carries TRBV4-1 and TRBJ2-2, with unresolved D. The CDR3 sequence is 16 residues long. Germline loops: CDR1 MGHRA, CDR2 YSYEKL. V was trimmed by 0 bases and J by 2 bases, leaving 10 bases between them. The CDR3 is CASSQDRGHNTGELFF. CDR3 DNA sequence: TGCGCCAGCAGCCAAGATCGCGGCCATAACACCGGGGAGCTGTTTTTT.

The gene calls are TRBV6-1 and TRBJ2-3; D is undetermined. CDR1 and CDR2 (germline): MNHNS, SASEGT. Trimming stripped 7 bases from V and 8 bases from J, with 19 bases between. The CDR3 consists of 14 residues. The CDR3 coding sequence is TGTGCCAGCATCCCCGGGTCCCAAAGAGGTACGCAGTATTTT. Its translation is CASIPGSQRGTQYF.

This rearrangement joins TRBV7-9 to TRBJ1-6; 8 bases fit TRBD1. Germline V gene data show CDR1 as SEHNR and CDR2 as FQNEAQ (reference sequence). The CDR3 loop spans 15 amino acids. V lost 4 bases to trimming and J lost 7 bases; unmatched junction nucleotides: 6. In DNA form, the CDR3 reads TGTGCCAGCAGCTACGACAGGGGACGAAATTCACCCCTCCACTTT. Its translation: CASSYDRGRNSPLHF.

The chain combines TRBV19 with TRBJ1-5; the D gene is possibly TRBD1 (5 bases). Germline lookup yields CDR1 LNHDA and CDR2 SQIVND (reference sequence). The length of the CDR3 is 17 residues. Trimming took 5 bases from V and 0 from J, leaving 17 bases between them. The CDR3 protein is CASSAGLDTYSNQPQHF. For the CDR3, the DNA is TGTGCCAGTAGTGCGGGTCTGGACACCTATAGCAATCAGCCCCAGCATTTT.

The CDR3 sequence is CASSALGLRHNEQFF. CDR3 in DNA: TGTGCCAGTAGCGCCTTAGGGCTCCGCCACAATGAGCAGTTCTTC. The V call is TRBV19, the J call TRBJ2-1; no clear D. The germline V gene has CDR1 LNHDA and CDR2 SQIVND (reference sequence). This CDR3 contains 15 residues. Trimming took 6 bases from V and 5 from J, leaving 17 bases between them.

The V gene is TRBV11-3, the J gene TRBJ2-7; TRBD1 matches 8 bases. The V gene's germline CDR1 is SGHNT and CDR2 YENEEA. This CDR3 has 15 amino acids. Trimming took 3 bases from V and 10 from J; bases not matched to a gene: 14. Here the CDR3 reads CASSFPGQALRGQYF. CDR3 in DNA: TGTGCCAGCAGCTTTCCGGGACAGGCCTTGCGGGGCCAGTACTTC.

The V and J genes are TRBV9 and TRBJ2-7; D might be TRBD1 (5 bases). The CDR3 spans 14 residues. Trimming took 3 bases from V and 2 from J, leaving 12 bases between them. The germline V gene encodes CDR1 SGDLS and CDR2 YYNGEE. CDR3 amino acids: CASSAGDSAYEQYF. For the CDR3, the DNA is TGTGCCAGCAGCGCCGGAGACAGCGCCTACGAGCAGTACTTC.

This clone was recorded only once. The V call is TRBV28, the J call TRBJ2-7; possible D gene TRBD1, 5 bases. Per germline, CDR1 MDHEN and CDR2 SYDVKM. The CDR3 consists of 14 residues. V was pared by 6 bases and J by 5 bases, with 17 bases between. CDR3 protein: CASSPDIRLNEQYF. DNA for the CDR3: TGTGCCAGCAGCCCGGACATCCGTTTGAACGAGCAGTACTTC.

The J gene is TRBJ2-7, the V gene TRBV5-1; D unresolved. V dropped 4 bases and J dropped 5 bases, with 13 bases sitting between them. The CDR3 is 13 amino acids. The germline V gene encodes CDR1 SGHRS and CDR2 YFSETQ. The CDR3 region is CASSGLHTDEQYF. The CDR3 region has the DNA TGCGCCAGCAGCGGTTTACACACGGACGAGCAGTACTTC.